Sequencing of this TCR beta chain was carried out in a study of cytomegalovirus exposure and HLA in healthy donors. General study findings and limits: It was found in a later analysis that first-cohort TCR clusters tended to co-occur in the approximately 130 validation repertoires. Most TCR sequences proved rare, with some public TCRs found in many donors.

As concerns this clone: The antigen is undetermined.

Here immunoSEQ multiplex PCR was the method, and the copy in TCRdb shows in-frame clones only, minus some. The sample lists some 110,000 clones, approximately 94% occurring once. This CDR3 is built from 12 residues. V lost 5 bases to trimming and J lost 3 bases, with 5 bases between them. From germline, CDR1 is SEHNR and CDR2 FQNEAQ (reference sequence). The chain has TRBV7-9 and TRBJ2-1; D uncertain. This receptor was identified in a woman aged 18-29 years in good health and CMV-seronegative. The sequencing input was PBMCs. CDR3 amino acids: CASSTDYNEQFF. The CDR3 DNA is TGTGCCAGCAGCACTGACTACAATGAGCAGTTCTTC.